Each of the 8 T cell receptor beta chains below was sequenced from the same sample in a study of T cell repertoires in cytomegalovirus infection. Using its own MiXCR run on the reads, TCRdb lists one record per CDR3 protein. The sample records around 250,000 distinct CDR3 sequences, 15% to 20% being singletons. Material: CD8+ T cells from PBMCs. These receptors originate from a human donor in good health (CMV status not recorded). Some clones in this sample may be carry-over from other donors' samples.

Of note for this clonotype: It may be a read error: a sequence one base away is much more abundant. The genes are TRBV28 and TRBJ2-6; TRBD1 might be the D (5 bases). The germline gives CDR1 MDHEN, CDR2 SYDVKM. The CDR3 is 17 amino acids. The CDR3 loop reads CASNPGPYSSGANVPTF. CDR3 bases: TGTGCCAGCAACCCGGGCCCCTATAGCTCTGGGGCCAACGTCCCGACTTTC.

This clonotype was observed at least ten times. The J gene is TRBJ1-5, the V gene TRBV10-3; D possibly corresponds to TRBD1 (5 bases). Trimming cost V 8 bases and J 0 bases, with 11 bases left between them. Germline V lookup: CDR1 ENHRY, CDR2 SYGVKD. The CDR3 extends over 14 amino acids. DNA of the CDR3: TGTGCCATCTGGCAGGGCGGTAGCAATCAGCCCCAGCATTTT. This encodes CAIWQGGSNQPQHF.

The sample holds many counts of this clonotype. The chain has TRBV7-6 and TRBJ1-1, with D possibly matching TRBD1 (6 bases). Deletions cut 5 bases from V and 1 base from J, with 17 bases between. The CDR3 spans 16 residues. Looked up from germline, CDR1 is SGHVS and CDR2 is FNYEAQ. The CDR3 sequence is CASSPPLDSGNTEAFF. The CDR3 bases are TGTGCCAGCAGCCCCCCCCTGGACAGCGGGAACACTGAAGCTTTCTTT.

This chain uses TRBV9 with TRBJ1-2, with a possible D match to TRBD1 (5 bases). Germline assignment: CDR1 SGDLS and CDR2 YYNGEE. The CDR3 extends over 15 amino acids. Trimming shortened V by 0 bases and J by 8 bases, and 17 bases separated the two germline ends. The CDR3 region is CASSVGDRNWVGYTF. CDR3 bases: TGTGCCAGCAGCGTAGGCGACAGAAATTGGGTCGGCTACACCTTC.

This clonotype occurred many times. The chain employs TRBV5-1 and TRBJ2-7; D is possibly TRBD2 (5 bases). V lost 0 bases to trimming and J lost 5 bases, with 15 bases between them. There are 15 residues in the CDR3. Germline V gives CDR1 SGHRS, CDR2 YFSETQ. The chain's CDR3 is CASSLGGFPLNEQYF. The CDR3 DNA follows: TGCGCCAGCAGCTTGGGAGGGTTCCCTCTGAACGAGCAGTACTTC.

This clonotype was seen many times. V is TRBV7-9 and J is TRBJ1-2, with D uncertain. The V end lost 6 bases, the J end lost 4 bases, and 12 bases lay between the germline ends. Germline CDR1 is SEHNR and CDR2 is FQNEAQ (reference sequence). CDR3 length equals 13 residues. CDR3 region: CASSYISSYGYTF. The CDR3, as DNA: TGTGCCAGCAGTTACATAAGCAGCTATGGCTACACCTTC.

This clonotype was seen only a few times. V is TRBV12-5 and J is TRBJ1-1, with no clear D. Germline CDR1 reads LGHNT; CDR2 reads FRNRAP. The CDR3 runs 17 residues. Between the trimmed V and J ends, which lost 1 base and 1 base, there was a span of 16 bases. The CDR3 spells CASGLALSFTANTEAFF. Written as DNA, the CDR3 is TGTGCTAGTGGTTTGGCCCTCTCATTTACTGCGAACACTGAAGCTTTCTTT.

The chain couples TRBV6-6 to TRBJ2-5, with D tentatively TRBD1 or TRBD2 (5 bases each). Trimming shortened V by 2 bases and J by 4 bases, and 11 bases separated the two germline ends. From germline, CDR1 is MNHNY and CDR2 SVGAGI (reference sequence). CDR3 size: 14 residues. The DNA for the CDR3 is TGTGCCAGCAGTTACCGGGGCACCCTAGAGACCCAGTACTTC. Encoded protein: CASSYRGTLETQYF.